The clone carrying this TCR beta chain was seen more than once but under ten times. Its antigen is undetermined. Genomic DNA extracted from bulk tumor tissue served as template. A total of approximately 600 ng was used per sample. Biopsies, several per primary tumor and spaced far apart, were collected during surgery. Samples came from untreated patients having curative surgery for newly diagnosed non-small cell lung cancer. TCR beta CDR3 regions came from multiplex PCR with 32 forward V and 13 reverse J primers. TCRdb reanalysed the multiplex PCR reads using MiXCR and keeps one entry per CDR3 protein. The data show about 21,000 distinct CDR3 sequences, around 28% seen once. These data come from a study of immune heterogeneity within non-small cell lung tumors. Study at large: Of the tumors, a few were squamous cell, around 9 non-squamous, and 1 not otherwise specified.

Findings and caveats of the study: Identical dominant CDR3 beta clonotypes recurred across tumor sites within a patient, alongside site-unique high-frequency clones. Significant yet moderate, the positive correlation between local T-cell clonality and local tumor mutational burden reached an R of approximately 0.32. The high-frequency T-cell receptor beta clonotypes mostly did not match up between individual patients.

The CDR3 has 16 amino acids. V was clipped by 0 bases and J by 0 bases, with 12 bases between them. Germline V gene lookup returns CDR1 SGHDT and CDR2 YYEEEE. The sequenced sample consisted of lung tumor tissue. The V and J genes are TRBV5-6 and TRBJ1-1; tentatively, D is TRBD1 (6 bases). This TCR was sampled from a man in his forties or fifties with non-small cell lung cancer. For the CDR3, the DNA is TGTGCCAGCAGCTTGGCGGGAGGACAGATGAACACTGAAGCTTTCTTT. The encoded protein is CASSLAGGQMNTEAFF.